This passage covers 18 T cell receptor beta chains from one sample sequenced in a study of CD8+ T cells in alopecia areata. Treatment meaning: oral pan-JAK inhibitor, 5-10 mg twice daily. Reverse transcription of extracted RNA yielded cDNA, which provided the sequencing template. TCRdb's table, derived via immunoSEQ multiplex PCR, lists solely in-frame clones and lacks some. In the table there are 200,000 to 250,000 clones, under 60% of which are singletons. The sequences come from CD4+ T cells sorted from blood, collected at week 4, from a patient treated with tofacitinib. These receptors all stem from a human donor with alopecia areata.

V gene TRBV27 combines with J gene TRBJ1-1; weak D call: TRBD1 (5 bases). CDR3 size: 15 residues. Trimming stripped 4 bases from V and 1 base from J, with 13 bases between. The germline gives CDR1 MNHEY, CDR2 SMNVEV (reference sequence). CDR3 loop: CASSWGSEGNTEAFF. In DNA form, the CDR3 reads TGTGCCAGCAGTTGGGGCAGCGAGGGGAACACTGAAGCTTTCTTT.

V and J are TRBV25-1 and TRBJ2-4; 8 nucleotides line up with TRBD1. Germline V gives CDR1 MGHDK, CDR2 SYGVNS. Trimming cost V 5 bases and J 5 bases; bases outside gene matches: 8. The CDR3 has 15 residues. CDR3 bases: TGTGCCAGCAGTACCGATCGGACAGGGCAAAACATTCAGTACTTC. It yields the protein CASSTDRTGQNIQYF.

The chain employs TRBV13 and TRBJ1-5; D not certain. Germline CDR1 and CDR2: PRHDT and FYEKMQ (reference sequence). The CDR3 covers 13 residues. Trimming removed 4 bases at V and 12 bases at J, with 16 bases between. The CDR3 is CASSSTPNGRQHF. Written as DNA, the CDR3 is TGTGCCAGCAGCTCGACCCCAAATGGGCGCCAGCATTTT.

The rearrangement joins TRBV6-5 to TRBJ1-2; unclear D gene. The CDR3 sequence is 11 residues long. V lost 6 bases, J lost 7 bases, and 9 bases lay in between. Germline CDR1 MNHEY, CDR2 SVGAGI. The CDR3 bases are TGTGCCAGCAGCTACGACGGTGGCTACACCTTC. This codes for CASSYDGGYTF.

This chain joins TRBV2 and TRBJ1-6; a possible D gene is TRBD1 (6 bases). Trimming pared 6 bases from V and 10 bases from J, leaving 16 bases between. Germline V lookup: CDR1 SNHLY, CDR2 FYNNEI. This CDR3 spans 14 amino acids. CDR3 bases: TGTGCCAGCAGACTACAGGAAGGGGGGTCACCCCTCCACTTT. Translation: CASRLQEGGSPLHF.

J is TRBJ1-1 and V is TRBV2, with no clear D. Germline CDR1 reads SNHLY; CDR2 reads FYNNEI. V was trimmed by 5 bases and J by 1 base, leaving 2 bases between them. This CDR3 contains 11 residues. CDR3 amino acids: CASSPNTEAFF. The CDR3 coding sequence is TGTGCCAGCAGTCCGAACACTGAAGCTTTCTTT.

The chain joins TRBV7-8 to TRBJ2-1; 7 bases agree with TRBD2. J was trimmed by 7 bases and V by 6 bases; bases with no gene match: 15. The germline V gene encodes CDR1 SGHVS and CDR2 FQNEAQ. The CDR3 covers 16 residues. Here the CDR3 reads CASSLSGLGGWNEQFF. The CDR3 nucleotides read TGTGCCAGCAGTTTGTCCGGTTTGGGGGGGTGGAATGAGCAGTTCTTC. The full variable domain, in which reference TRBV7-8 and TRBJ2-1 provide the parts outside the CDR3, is GAGVSQSPRYKVAKRGQDVALRCDPISGHVSLFWYQQALGQGPEFLTYFQNEAQLDKSGLPSDRFFAERPEGSVSTLKIQRTQQEDSAVYLCASSLSGLGGWNEQFFGPGTRLTVL.

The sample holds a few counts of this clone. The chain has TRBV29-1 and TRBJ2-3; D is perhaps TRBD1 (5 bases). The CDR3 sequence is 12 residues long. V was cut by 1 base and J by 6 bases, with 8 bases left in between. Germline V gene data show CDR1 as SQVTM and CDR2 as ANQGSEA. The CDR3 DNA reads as TGCAGCGTTGAAGTTTGGGGCGATACGCAGTATTTT. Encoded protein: CSVEVWGDTQYF.

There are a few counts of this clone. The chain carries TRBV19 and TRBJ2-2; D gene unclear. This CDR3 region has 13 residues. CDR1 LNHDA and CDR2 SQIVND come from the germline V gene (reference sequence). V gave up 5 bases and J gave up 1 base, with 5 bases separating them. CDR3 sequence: CASSARNTGELFF. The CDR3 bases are TGTGCCAGTAGTGCCCGGAACACCGGGGAGCTGTTTTTT.

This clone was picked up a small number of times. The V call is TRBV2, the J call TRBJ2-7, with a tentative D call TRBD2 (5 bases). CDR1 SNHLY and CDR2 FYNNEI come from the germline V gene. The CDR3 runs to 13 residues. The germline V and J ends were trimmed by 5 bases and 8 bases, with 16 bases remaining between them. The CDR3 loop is CASSIEGSRQQYF. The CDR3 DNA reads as TGTGCCAGCAGTATCGAGGGATCTAGGCAGCAGTACTTC.

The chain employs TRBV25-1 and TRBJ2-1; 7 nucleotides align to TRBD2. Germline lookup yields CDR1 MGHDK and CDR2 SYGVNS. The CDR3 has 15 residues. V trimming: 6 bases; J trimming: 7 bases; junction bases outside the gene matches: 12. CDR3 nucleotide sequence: TGTGCCAGCAGCCAGACTAGCCCAACTGGGAATGAGCAGTTCTTC. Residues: CASSQTSPTGNEQFF.

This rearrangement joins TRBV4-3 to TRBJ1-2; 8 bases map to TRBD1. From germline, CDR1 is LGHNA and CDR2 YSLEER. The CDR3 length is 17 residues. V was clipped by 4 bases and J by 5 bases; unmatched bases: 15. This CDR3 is CASSPGGATTYSYGYTF. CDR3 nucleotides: TGCGCCAGCAGCCCAGGGGGCGCGACTACGTATTCATATGGCTACACCTTC.

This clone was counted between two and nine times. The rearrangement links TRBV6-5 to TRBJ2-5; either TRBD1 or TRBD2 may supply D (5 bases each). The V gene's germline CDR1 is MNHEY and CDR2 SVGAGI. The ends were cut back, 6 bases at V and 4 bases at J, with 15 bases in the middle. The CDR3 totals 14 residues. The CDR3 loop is CASRKDGTPETQYF. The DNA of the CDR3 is TGTGCCAGCAGAAAGGACGGGACGCCAGAGACCCAGTACTTC.

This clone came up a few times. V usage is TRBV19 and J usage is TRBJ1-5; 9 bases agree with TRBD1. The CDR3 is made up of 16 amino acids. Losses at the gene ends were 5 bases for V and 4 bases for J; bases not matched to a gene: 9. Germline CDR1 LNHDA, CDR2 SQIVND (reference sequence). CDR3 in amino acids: CASSRTGQGVNQPQHF. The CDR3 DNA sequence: TGTGCCAGTAGTCGTACGGGACAGGGCGTGAATCAGCCCCAGCATTTT.

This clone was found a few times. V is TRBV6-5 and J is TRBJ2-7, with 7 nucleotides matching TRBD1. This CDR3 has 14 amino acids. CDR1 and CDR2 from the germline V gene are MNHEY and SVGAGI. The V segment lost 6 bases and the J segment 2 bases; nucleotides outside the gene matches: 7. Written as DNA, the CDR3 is TGTGCCAGCAGACGAGGGACAGAAGCCTACGAGCAGTACTTC. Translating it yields CASRRGTEAYEQYF.

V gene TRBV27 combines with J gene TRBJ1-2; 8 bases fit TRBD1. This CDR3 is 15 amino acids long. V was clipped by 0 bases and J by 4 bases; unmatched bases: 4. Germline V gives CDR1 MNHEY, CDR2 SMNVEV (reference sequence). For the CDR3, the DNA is TGTGCCAGCAGTTTATCGTCGGGGACAGGCTATGGCTACACCTTC. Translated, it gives CASSLSSGTGYGYTF.

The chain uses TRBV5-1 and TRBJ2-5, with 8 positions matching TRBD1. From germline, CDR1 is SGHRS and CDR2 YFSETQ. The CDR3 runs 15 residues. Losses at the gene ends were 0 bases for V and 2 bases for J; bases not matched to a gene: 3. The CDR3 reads CASSLGRTGQETQYF. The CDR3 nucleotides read TGCGCCAGCAGCTTGGGTCGGACAGGGCAAGAGACCCAGTACTTC.

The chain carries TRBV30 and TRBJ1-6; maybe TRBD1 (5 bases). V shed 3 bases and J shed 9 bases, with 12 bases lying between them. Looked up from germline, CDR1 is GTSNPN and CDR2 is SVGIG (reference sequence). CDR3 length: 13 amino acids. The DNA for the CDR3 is TGTGCCTGGAGCATTTGGGGGACTTCACCCCTCCACTTT. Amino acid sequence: CAWSIWGTSPLHF.